This T cell receptor (beta chain) derives from a study of PD-1 blockade in classical Hodgkin lymphoma (dated by TCRdb to the early 2020s). At the level of the whole study: Nivolumab dosing was 3 mg/kg intravenously every 2 weeks, continuing until either disease progression or unacceptable toxicity. To define a peripheral blood immune signature of response to PD-1 blockade in classical Hodgkin lymphoma, the study combined TCR beta sequencing with CyTOF. What the research found in general, with its limitations: The study covered only a single clinical trial cohort, and the causes of the repertoire differences, possibly disease activity or prior therapy, were still not defined. Baseline diversity similar to that of newly diagnosed patients was observed in trial patients achieving complete response, whereas significantly lower diversity was observed in partial responders and progressors. CD4+ but not CD8+ TCR diversity rose significantly by C4D1 (p=0.0027 vs p=0.16), most apparent in complete responders (p=0.02). Baseline TCR diversity was reported to be lower in newly diagnosed patients than in healthy donors, and even lower in relapsed/refractory patients. Lower diversity was observed in patients in whom nivolumab was started less than 1 year after ASCT, and these patients were excluded from later analyses so that confounding by immune reconstitution would be avoided.

In light of the paper, this sample's time point label describes: cycle 2 day 1 (C2D1) of nivolumab. Every trial patient had relapsed following autologous stem cell transplantation, and prior brentuximab vedotin exposure was what differed among cohorts A, B and C. A total of 56 patients with relapsed/refractory classical Hodgkin lymphoma made up the trial cohort, and each patient's best overall response was complete response, partial response or progressive disease. In the multi-cohort phase II CheckMate 205 trial, trial patients received single-agent nivolumab. An independent review committee assessed best overall response by applying the 2007 International Working Group response criteria. PBMCs from the trial were collected at three points: immediately before nivolumab initiation (C1D1), and during therapy at cycle 2 day 1 and cycle 4 day 1. After peripheral blood was drawn into 8 mL Vacutainer Cell Preparation Tubes, PBMCs were isolated by centrifugation and then cryopreserved.

CDR1 and CDR2 are drawn from the germline V gene: KGHSH, LQKENI. Relative to germline, V is missing 8 bases and J is missing 0 bases, with 9 bases of the junction outside any gene match. The CDR3 measures 15 amino acids from cysteine to phenylalanine. Only CDR3 DNA is held: 45 bases, read in frame from base 1. Details on this clone: Its antigen target is currently unknown. No much larger clone exists at a distance of one base, and base qualities are not known.

Genomic DNA was isolated using the Qiagen DNeasy kit from unsorted PBMCs as well as from negatively selected CD4+ and CD8+ fractions. Using primers that anneal to V and J segments, immunoSEQ multiplex PCR amplified the TCR beta CDR3 regions. Amplification bias was minimized using a synthetic immune receptor repertoire, and residual bias was removed computationally after sequencing. On the authors' methods: Repertoire diversity was quantified as the Shannon entropy index using custom Python scripts. Unsorted, CD4+ and CD8+ repertoires were analyzed separately, except in combined analyses where CD4+ and CD8+ sequences were merged in silico. Clonal expansion was defined as at least a 2-fold frequency increase after treatment relative to C1D1, with a pseudocount of 0.5 for undetected baseline clones. Singleton clones were defined as clones with 0 or 1 copy at C1D1, and non-singleton clones were defined as clones with 2 or more copies. Clones expanded in unsorted samples were annotated as CD4+, CD8+ or unknown by matching protein sequences in sorted samples from the same patient. Wilcoxon tests on paired samples were used to test changes in diversity from C1D1 to C4D1. Held by TCRdb, this immuneACCESS table contains in-frame sequences only and omits some clones. Under half of the omission traces to an unresolved V gene where checked; the cause of the rest is unknown. The V and J calls and clone size come from that table; D and trimming were worked out from the DNA. In this sample the table shows tens of thousands of clones, 60% to 85% of which occur a single time. The biggest ten clones account for roughly a sixth of the sample.

This specimen was peripheral blood mononuclear cells (PBMCs), taken before the second cycle of nivolumab. Rearrangement joined TRBV18 to TRBJ2-5, with 7 bases matching TRBD2. The receptor comes from a human donor with classical Hodgkin lymphoma. CDR3 protein: CASTDGGKYQETQYF. The DNA reads TGTGCCAGCACAGACGGGGGGAAGTACCAAGAGACCCAGTACTTC.